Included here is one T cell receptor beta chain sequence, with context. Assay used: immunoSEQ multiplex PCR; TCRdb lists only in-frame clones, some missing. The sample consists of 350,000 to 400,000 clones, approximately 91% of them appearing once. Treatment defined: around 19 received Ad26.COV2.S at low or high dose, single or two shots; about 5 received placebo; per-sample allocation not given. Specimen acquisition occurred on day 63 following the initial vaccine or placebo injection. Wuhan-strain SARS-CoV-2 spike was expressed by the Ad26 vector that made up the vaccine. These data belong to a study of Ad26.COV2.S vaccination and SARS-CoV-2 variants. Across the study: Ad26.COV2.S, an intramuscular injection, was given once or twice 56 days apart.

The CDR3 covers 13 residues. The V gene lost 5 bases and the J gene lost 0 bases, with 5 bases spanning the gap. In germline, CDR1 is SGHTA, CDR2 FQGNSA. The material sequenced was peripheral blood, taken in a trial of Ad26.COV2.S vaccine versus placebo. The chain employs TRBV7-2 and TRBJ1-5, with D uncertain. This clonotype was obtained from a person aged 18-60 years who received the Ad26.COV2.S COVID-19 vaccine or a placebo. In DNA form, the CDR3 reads TGTGCCAGCAGCCGTTATAGCAATCAGCCCCAGCATTTT. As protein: CASSRYSNQPQHF.